These 15 T cell receptor beta chains were sequenced from one sample in a study of T cell responses to AZD1222 COVID-19 vaccine. Clones were read by immunoSEQ multiplex PCR, and TCRdb kept only the in-frame ones, dropping some. The sample contains 130,000 to 150,000 clones, about 86% of which appear only once. Sequencing was performed on peripheral blood, taken 28 days after the second AZD1222 dose. The receptors here all came from an adult who received the AZD1222 COVID-19 vaccine.

This clone occurred many times. This rearrangement joins TRBV13 to TRBJ2-2, with 11 bases fitting TRBD2. The junction had 12 bases not matched to a gene; V was cut back by 5 bases and J by 7 bases. CDR3 size: 17 residues. Germline V CDR1 and CDR2: PRHDT, FYEKMQ (reference sequence). In DNA form, the CDR3 reads TGTGCCAGCAGCCGGGGACTAGCGGACCCGTCCCTCGGGGAGCTGTTTTTT. Its protein product is CASSRGLADPSLGELFF.

The chain has TRBV2 and TRBJ2-7; D is uncertain. CDR1 is SNHLY, CDR2 FYNNEI, per germline. V was cut by 7 bases and J by 0 bases, with 7 bases left in between. This CDR3 spans 12 amino acids. The CDR3 region is CASTPDSYEQYF. The CDR3 DNA sequence: TGTGCCAGCACTCCAGACTCCTACGAGCAGTACTTC.

The rearrangement uses TRBV24-1 and TRBJ2-5; D assignment may be TRBD1 or TRBD2 (5 bases each). Trimming stripped 2 bases from V and 5 bases from J, with 14 bases between. The length of the CDR3 is 15 residues. Germline V gives CDR1 KGHDR, CDR2 SFDVKD. CDR3 in DNA: TGTGCCACCAGTGATTCGGCAGGGTCGGGGGAGACCCAGTACTTC. This sequence encodes CATSDSAGSGETQYF.

This clone came up a few times. The chain is built from TRBV3-1 (or the pseudogene TRBV3-2) and TRBJ1-6, with a possible D match to TRBD1 (5 bases). There are 14 residues in the CDR3. CDR1 is LGHDT and CDR2 is YNNKEL in the germline V gene (reference sequence). V was cut by 1 base and J by 7 bases, with 8 bases left in between. The CDR3: CASSQGGINSPLHF. The DNA of the CDR3 is TGTGCCAGCAGCCAAGGGGGCATAAATTCACCCCTCCACTTT.

The chain recombines TRBV12-3 or TRBV12-4 with TRBJ1-4; TRBD1 might be the D (5 bases). The CDR3 is 13 amino acids. V lost 6 bases to trimming and J lost 5 bases, with 10 bases between them. CDR3 region: CASSGGVNEKLFF. The CDR3 nucleotides are TGTGCCAGCAGCGGGGGGGTCAATGAAAAACTGTTTTTT.

The gene calls are TRBV7-2 and TRBJ1-1; D uncertain. This CDR3 is 15 amino acids long. V lost 5 bases and J 0 bases, leaving 13 bases between the germline ends. Per germline, CDR1 SGHTA and CDR2 FQGNSA. CDR3 nucleotide sequence: TGTGCCAGCAGCCCTCGGGCAGAGATGAACACTGAAGCTTTCTTT. As protein: CASSPRAEMNTEAFF.

The gene calls are TRBV7-2 and TRBJ2-7, with 8 bases aligning to TRBD1. V gave up 6 bases and J gave up 2 bases; unmatched junction bases: 6. The CDR3 extends over 14 amino acids. From germline, CDR1 is SGHTA and CDR2 FQGNSA. The CDR3 reads CASRLRQGTYEQYF. CDR3 coding DNA: TGTGCCAGCAGGTTACGACAGGGGACCTACGAGCAGTACTTC.

There are a few counts of this clone. V and J are TRBV10-1 and TRBJ1-4; TRBD1 might be the D (6 bases). The V end lost 6 bases, the J end lost 7 bases, and 15 bases lay between the germline ends. This CDR3 has 14 amino acids. Germline-derived CDR1 and CDR2 are WNHNN and SYGVQD (reference sequence). The CDR3 is CASSDGLGGEKLFF. The CDR3 DNA reads as TGCGCCAGCAGCGACGGACTAGGGGGTGAAAAACTGTTTTTT.

This sequence joins TRBV4-1 and TRBJ2-7, with TRBD2 matching over 8 bases. With 4 bases clipped from V and 4 bases from J, the junction kept 3 bases outside the gene matches. In germline, CDR1 is MGHRA, CDR2 YSYEKL. This CDR3 is 13 amino acids long. The CDR3 sequence is CASSLGLAYEQYF. The CDR3 DNA reads TGCGCCAGCAGCCTTGGACTAGCTTACGAGCAGTACTTC.

V gene TRBV5-4 combines with J gene TRBJ1-4; TRBD1 matches 9 bases. CDR3 length: 14 amino acids. The germline V gene has CDR1 SGHNT and CDR2 YYREEE (reference sequence). With V trimmed by 4 bases and J by 8 bases, 6 bases remained unmatched. CDR3 bases: TGTGCCAGCAGCCGGACAGGGGCCCGGGAAAAACTGTTTTTT. Protein sequence: CASSRTGAREKLFF.

This sequence joins TRBV28 and TRBJ1-1, with TRBD1 identical over 12 bases. Per the germline V gene, CDR1 is MDHEN and CDR2 is SYDVKM. J lost 4 bases, V lost 6 bases, and 6 bases had no gene match. The CDR3 consists of 15 residues. CDR3 loop: CASSTGTGGGTEAFF. CDR3 nucleotide sequence: TGTGCCAGCAGCACCGGGACAGGGGGCGGCACTGAAGCTTTCTTT. The full variable domain, with the rest looked up from reference TRBV28 and TRBJ1-1, is DVKVTQSSRYLVKRTGEKVFLECVQDMDHENMFWYRQDPGLGLRLIYFSYDVKMKEKGDIPEGYSVSREKKERFSLILESASTNQTSMYLCASSTGTGGGTEAFFGQGTRLTVV.

This clone appeared a single time. CDR3 amino acids: CASSIGQGETQYF. The CDR3 region has the DNA TGTGCCAGTAGTATCGGACAGGGGGAGACCCAGTACTTC. The chain carries TRBV19 and TRBJ2-5; 9 positions match TRBD1. The germline CDR1 and CDR2 sequences are LNHDA and SQIVND (reference sequence). The CDR3 has 13 residues. V lost 3 bases and J lost 5; bases outside the gene matches: 1. Variable domain in full (rest from reference TRBV19 and TRBJ2-5): DGGITQSPKYLFRKEGQNVTLSCEQNLNHDAMYWYRQDPGQGLRLIYYSQIVNDFQKGDIAEGYSVSREKKESFPLTVTSAQKNPTAFYLCASSIGQGETQYFGPGTRLLVL.

The V gene is TRBV5-1, the J gene TRBJ2-5; TRBD2 aligns across 16 bases. J lost 5 bases, V lost 4 bases, and 8 bases had no gene match. The CDR3 is made up of 17 amino acids. Per the germline V gene, CDR1 is SGHRS and CDR2 is YFSETQ. CDR3 coding DNA: TGCGCCAGCAGCCTAGGGACTAGCGGGGGGGCATTGGAGACCCAGTACTTC. It specifies CASSLGTSGGALETQYF. Based on the CDR3 plus reference TRBV5-1 and TRBJ2-5, the full variable domain is KAGVTQTPRYLIKTRGQQVTLSCSPISGHRSVSWYQQTPGQGLQFLFEYFSETQRNKGNFPGRFSGRQFSNSRSEMNVSTLELGDSALYLCASSLGTSGGALETQYFGPGTRLLVL.

The CDR3 DNA sequence: TGTGCCAGCAGTTTGAAAGGATTGGGTGGAAACATTCAGTACTTC. As protein: CASSLKGLGGNIQYF. The chain joins TRBV27 to TRBJ2-4; unclear D gene. Germline CDR1 and CDR2: MNHEY and SMNVEV (reference sequence). This CDR3 is 15 amino acids long. The V gene lost 3 bases and the J gene lost 6 bases, with 15 bases spanning the gap.

This chain uses TRBV18 with TRBJ1-4, with unresolved D. Deletions cut 0 bases from V and 6 bases from J, with 8 bases between. Germline CDR1 KGHSH, CDR2 LQKENI. CDR3 length: 14 amino acids. CDR3 residues: CASSPPGVDEKLFF. CDR3 DNA sequence: TGTGCCAGCTCACCACCCGGGGTCGATGAAAAACTGTTTTTT.